This TCR beta chain was captured in a study of a mutant IDH1 vaccine in newly diagnosed glioma. Points from the study as a whole: Overall, 93.3% of patients had vaccine-induced immune responses.

Using immunoSEQ multiplex PCR, the repertoire was profiled, and TCRdb retains in-frame clones only, with some absent. This sample yields about 74,000 clones, of which roughly 86% are seen a single time; about 2% belongs to the top ten. A word on this clone: Its target is not known.

CDR1 and CDR2 (germline): SGHVS, FNYEAQ. There are 15 residues in the CDR3. Between the trimmed V and J ends, which lost 1 base and 5 bases, there was a span of 15 bases. The time point was: week 35, safety follow-up. Alongside topical imiquimod, each dose of vaccine comprised 300 ug of mutant IDH1 20-mer peptide. The chain is built from TRBV7-6 and TRBJ2-7, with D possibly being TRBD1 (5 bases). The TCR comes from a man aged 25-45 years with glioma. Source: PBMCs, taken from a glioma patient whose treatment included an IDH1 peptide vaccine. The CDR3 coding sequence is TGTGCCAGCAGCTTAGTCCCAGGGCCCGAGAACGAGCAGTACTTC. Translating it yields CASSLVPGPENEQYF.